Only one count was recorded for the clone carrying this TCR beta chain. Its antigen is as yet unknown. This sample was taken from a study of cytomegalovirus exposure and HLA in healthy donors. With 5 bases clipped from V and 4 bases from J, the junction kept 9 bases outside the gene matches. The CDR3 runs 15 residues. The germline CDR1 and CDR2 sequences are SGHRS and YFSETQ. Study-level points and caveats: Association of roughly 17,000 TCR beta sequences with HLA alleles was found at 0.05 false discovery rate in a later analysis. A cluster of highly shared sequence variants was likely a sequencing artifact. An analysis was carried out at a later point. It showed that HLA-associated TCR beta chains were more clonally expanded than equally common non-associated chains.

Researchers ran the PCR with 60 Vbeta and 13 Jbeta primers. Sequencing used immunoSEQ multiplex PCR; TCRdb keeps in-frame clones, though not all of them. Of 120,000 to 150,000 clones listed, roughly three fifths were seen once; the top ten hold over 5%. The source material was PBMCs. This chain joins TRBV5-1 and TRBJ2-3, with 8 bases aligning to TRBD1. The receptor comes from a woman aged 55-70 years in good health and CMV-seronegative. CDR3: CASRETGGRADTQYF. In DNA, the CDR3 is TGCGCCAGCAGAGAAACAGGGGGAAGAGCAGATACGCAGTATTTT.